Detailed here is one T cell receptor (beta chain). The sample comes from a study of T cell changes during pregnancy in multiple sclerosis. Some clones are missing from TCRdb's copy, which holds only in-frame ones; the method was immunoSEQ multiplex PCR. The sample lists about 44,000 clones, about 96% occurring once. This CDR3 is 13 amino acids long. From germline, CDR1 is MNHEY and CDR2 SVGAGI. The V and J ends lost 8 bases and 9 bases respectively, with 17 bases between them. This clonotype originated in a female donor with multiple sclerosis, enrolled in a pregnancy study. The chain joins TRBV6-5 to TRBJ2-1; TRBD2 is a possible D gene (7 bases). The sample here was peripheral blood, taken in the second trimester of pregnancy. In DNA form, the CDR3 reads TGTGCCAGCGGGGGGGCCGTCTTCGGTGAGCAGTTCTTC. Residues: CASGGAVFGEQFF.